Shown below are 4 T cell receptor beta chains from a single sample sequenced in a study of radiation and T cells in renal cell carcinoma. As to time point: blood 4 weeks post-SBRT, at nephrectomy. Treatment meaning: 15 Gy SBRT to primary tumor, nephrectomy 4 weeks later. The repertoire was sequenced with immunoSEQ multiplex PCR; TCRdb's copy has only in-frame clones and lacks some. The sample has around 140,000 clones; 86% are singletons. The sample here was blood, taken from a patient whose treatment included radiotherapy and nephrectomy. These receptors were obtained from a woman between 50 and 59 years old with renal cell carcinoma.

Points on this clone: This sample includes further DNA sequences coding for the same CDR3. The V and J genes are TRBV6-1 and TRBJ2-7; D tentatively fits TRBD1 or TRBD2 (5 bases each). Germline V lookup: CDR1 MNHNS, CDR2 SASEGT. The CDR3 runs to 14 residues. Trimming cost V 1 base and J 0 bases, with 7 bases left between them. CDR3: CASSEGGSSYEQYF. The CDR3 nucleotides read TGTGCCAGCAGTGAAGGGGGGTCCTCCTACGAGCAGTACTTC.

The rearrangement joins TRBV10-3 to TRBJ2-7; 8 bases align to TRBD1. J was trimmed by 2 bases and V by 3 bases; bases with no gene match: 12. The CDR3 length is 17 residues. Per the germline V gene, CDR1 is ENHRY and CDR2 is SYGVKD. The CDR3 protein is CAISDPLSTGAAYEQYF. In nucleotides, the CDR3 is TGTGCCATCAGTGACCCCCTCTCGACAGGGGCGGCCTACGAGCAGTACTTC.

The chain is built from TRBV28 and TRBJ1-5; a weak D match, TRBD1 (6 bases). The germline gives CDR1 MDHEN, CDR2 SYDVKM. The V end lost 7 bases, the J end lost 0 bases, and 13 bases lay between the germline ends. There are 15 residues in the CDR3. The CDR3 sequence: CASTVNRDSNQPQHF. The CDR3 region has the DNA TGTGCCAGCACCGTAAACAGGGATAGCAATCAGCCCCAGCATTTT.

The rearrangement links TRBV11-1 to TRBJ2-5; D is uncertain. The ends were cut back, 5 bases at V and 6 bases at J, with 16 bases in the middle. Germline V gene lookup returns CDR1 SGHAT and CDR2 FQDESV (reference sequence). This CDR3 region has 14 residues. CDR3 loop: CASSPLTELKTQYF. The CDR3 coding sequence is TGTGCCAGCAGCCCATTGACGGAGTTAAAGACCCAGTACTTC.